Sequencing of this TCR beta chain was carried out in a study of blood T cells in healthy people across ages (dated by TCRdb to 2013 to 2016). Regarding the research as a whole: In model experiments, template switching captured about one uniquely barcoded TCR beta cDNA molecule for every two T cells. To track age-related changes in TCR beta repertoire diversity, the study relied on deep sequencing normalized with unique cDNA molecular identifiers. Donors were grouped into four age groups: young (average 16 years), middle-aged (about 40), aged (about 60) and long-lived (roughly 80). For two donors (one aged 18 to 29 and one aged 80 or older), the study analyzed two additional independent replicas of 1 million unique cDNA reads from the same blood draw.

On the study overall, not on this receptor specifically: Total diversity estimates from one million sequenced T cells were considered lower bounds and underestimates. Since profiling was done on bulk unsorted PBMCs, naive and antigen-experienced compartments could not be conclusively compared. Observed TCR beta diversity per million T cells fell roughly linearly with age, and a significant reduction was already apparent by age around 40. The long-lived group showed more naive CD4+ T cells, fewer expanded clones and increased TCR diversity than the aged group, suggesting age selection. Because donor CMV infection status was unknown, age-related changes in expanded clonotypes were potentially confounded. A strong correlation was found between observed TCR beta diversity and the percentage of naive T cells measured by flow cytometry.

This clonotype was recorded a few times. The antigen it binds to is not known. Nothing much larger sits one base from this clone, and base qualities are not available. The library was obtained by 5' RACE. TCRdb lists the instrument as Illumina HiSeq 2500. A second 7 to 11 cycle PCR used a sample-barcoded 5' primer and a J-beta primer mix. A unique molecular identifier was introduced onto each TCR beta cDNA molecule by a template-switch 5' adaptor carrying 12 random nucleotides. Each sample yielded at least 3 million CDR3-containing paired-end reads. All of the RNA was converted into first-strand cDNA using the Mint cDNA synthesis kit, with a TRBC-specific oligonucleotide serving as the primer. Following uracil-DNA glycosylase treatment, all cDNA underwent a first 18-cycle PCR with the universal primers M1SS and BC2_uni_R. The published analysis was carried out like this. For normalization, 1 million high-quality reads were randomly selected from each sample, with every read carrying a distinct molecular identifier. Instead of being binned into consensus sequences, reads that shared molecular identifiers were thrown out. CDR3 identification, clonotype clustering and error correction used MiTCR with a Q25 quality threshold and the strictest error-elimination algorithm. A nonparametric unseen species model with Euler transformation was used to estimate a lower bound on total TCR beta diversity. Using fastp at Q25 and MiXCR, TCRdb reprocessed the public reads and kept productive beta chains. Rows with one shared CDR3 protein collapse into an entry with the most common genes and DNA. The V and J calls shown here were made by TCRdb, not taken from the authors' results. The sample table shows roughly 700,000 distinct CDR3 sequences, and around 25% are seen once. Around 9.2% of the sample lies in the top ten.

Donors were a few dozen systemically healthy Caucasian individuals from Russia aged roughly 6 to 90 years. Each donor gave about 9.7 milliliters of peripheral blood, drawn into EDTA-treated Vacutainer tubes. Ficoll-Paque density-gradient centrifugation was used to isolate PBMCs, with at least 6.5 million per sample. Trizol reagent was used to extract total RNA from the PBMCs, yielding at least 6 micrograms per sample. For every donor, flow cytometry on a PBMC aliquot measured the percentage of naive CD45RAhigh/CD27high T cells. From a lookup of the germline V gene (reference sequence), CDR1 and CDR2 are DFQATT and SNEGSKA. Trimming costs V 4 bases and J 5 bases, and their ends lie 11 bases apart. Including cysteine and phenylalanine, the CDR3 has 12 amino acids. The DNA shown is the 36-base CDR3, in frame from base 1. These same data were also listed under a study on T cells of mothers and their children. That second report states: Nine systemically healthy Caucasian individuals, comprising three mothers and their six children, were included as donors. cDNA synthesis consumed the entire amount of extracted RNA, loaded at 1.5 ug RNA in each 15 ul reaction. In the second PCR, the M1S primer introduced both the sample barcodes and 2-4 random nucleotides. Each mother yielded over 10 million TCR beta CDR3 reads and each child roughly 3 million reads. Thymic selection similarly shapes TCR recombination output in related and unrelated pairs, with minor effect from inherited differences. Normalized repertoire overlap was always found to be slightly, but never significantly, higher in related mother-child pairs than in unrelated mother-child pairs. No persistent microchimeric T cell clones were detected, at a sensitivity of roughly 100 clones per million clonotypes. Deep NGS was used in the study to compare the TCR beta repertoires of mothers and children and to look for features that separate related mother-child pairs from unrelated individuals. Mothers averaged roughly 36 +/- 4 years of age and children averaged approximately 12 +/- 4 years. After adapter ligation was performed with NEBNext reagents, the libraries were sequenced on an Illumina HiSeq 2000 with 100+100 nt paired-end reads. To prevent cross-contamination, the mother and child libraries were prepared one month apart and sequenced in separate runs. Each donor had between roughly 450,000 and 2,300,000 distinct TCR beta clonotypes identified. Naive TCR beta clonotypes were estimated from low-frequency clonotypes matched to each donor's FACS-determined naive share, without sorting.

The sequence was obtained from a boy younger than 18 in good health. The sequenced sample was blood. The V gene is TRBV20-1 and the J gene is TRBJ2-5, and perhaps TRBD2 as D gene, on 5 matching bases. The sequence in DNA is TGCAGTGCTAAACCTTCGGGGGAGACCCAGTACTTC. Its translation reads: CSAKPSGETQYF.